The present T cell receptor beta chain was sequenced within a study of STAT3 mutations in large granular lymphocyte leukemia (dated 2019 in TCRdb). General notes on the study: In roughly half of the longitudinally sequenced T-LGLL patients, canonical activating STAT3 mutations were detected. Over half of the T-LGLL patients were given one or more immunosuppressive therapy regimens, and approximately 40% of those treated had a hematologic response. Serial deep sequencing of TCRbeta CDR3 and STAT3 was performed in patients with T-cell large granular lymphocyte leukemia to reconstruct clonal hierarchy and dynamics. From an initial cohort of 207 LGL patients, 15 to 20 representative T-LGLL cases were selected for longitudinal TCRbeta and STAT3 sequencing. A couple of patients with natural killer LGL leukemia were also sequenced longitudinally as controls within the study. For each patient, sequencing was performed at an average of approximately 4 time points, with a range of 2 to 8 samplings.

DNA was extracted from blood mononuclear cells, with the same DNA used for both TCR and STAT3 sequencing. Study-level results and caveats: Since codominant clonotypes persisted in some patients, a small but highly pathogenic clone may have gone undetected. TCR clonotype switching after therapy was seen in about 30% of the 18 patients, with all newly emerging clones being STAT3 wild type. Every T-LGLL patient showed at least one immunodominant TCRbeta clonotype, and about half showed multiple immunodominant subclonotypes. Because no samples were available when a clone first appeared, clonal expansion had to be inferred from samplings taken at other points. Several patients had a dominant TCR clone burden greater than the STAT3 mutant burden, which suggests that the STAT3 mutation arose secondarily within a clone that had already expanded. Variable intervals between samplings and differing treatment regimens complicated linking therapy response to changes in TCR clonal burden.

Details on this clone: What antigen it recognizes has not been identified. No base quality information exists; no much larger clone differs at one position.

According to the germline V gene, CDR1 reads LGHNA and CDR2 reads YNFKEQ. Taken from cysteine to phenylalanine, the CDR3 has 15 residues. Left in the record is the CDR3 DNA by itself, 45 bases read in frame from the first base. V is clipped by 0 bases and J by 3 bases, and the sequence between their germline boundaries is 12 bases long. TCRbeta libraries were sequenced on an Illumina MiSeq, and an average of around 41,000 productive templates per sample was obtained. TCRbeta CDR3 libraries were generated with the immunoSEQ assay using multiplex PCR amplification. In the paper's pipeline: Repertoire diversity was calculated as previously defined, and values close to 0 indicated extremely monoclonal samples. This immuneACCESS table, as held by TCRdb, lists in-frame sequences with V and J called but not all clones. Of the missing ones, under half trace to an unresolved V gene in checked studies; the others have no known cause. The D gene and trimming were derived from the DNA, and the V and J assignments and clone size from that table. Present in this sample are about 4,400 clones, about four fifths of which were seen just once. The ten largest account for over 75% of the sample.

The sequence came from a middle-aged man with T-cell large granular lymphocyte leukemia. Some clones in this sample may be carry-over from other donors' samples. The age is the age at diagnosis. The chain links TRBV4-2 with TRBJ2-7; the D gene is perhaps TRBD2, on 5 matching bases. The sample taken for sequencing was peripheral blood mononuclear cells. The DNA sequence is TGTGCCAGCAGCCAAGAAGAGGGCAGTAACTACGAGCAGTACTTC. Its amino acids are CASSQEEGSNYEQYF.